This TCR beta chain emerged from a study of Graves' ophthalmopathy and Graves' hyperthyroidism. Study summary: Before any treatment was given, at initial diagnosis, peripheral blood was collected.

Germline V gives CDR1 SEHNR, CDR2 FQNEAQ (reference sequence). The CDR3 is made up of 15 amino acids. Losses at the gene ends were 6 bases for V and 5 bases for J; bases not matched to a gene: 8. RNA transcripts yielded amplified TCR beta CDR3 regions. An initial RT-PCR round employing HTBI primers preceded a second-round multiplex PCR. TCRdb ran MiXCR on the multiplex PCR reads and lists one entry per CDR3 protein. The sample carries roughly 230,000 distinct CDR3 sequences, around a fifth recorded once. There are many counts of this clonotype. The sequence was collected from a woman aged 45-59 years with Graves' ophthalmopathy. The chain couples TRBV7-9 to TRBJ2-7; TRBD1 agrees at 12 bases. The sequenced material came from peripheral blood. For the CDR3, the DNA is TGTGCCAGCAGTCCACCCGGGACAGGGGGCCACGAGCAGTACTTC. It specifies CASSPPGTGGHEQYF.